This T cell receptor beta chain is drawn from a study of memory CD4+ T cells and cytomegalovirus serostatus. Findings and limits, study-wide: Median bootstrapped AUC for CMV status was roughly 0.95 originally, approximately 0.9 US-trained. Suggested: most of the CMV-linked TCR signature lies in CD4+ memory cells. About 40% of the 164 known CMV-associated TCRbeta sequences appeared in CD4+ memory.

V lost 6 bases to trimming and J lost 6 bases; unmatched junction nucleotides: 9. Germline V gene sequence: CDR1 MNHEY, CDR2 SVGAGI. CDR3 size: 15 residues. Concerning this clone itself: What it recognizes is unknown.

Single viable CD3+CD4+CD8-CD45RO+ cells were sorted as the memory CD4+ T cells. Total CD4+ T cells were enriched by CD4 positive selection. Produced via immunoSEQ multiplex PCR; TCRdb's table is partial and in-frame only. The sample has around 41,000 clones, 60% to 85% seen once; the top ten hold around 6%. Material for sequencing was memory CD4+ T cells from blood. The sequence was obtained from an adult in good health and CMV-seronegative. The chain recombines TRBV6-5 with TRBJ1-1, with 11 bases identical to TRBD1. The CDR3 is CASSTTGQGAAEAFF. DNA of the CDR3: TGTGCCAGCAGCACGACCGGACAGGGGGCTGCTGAAGCTTTCTTT.